The T cell receptor (beta chain) under discussion was sequenced for a study of blood T cell repertoires in COVID-19. Study as a whole: The United States, Italy and Spain provided the acute and convalescent COVID-19 samples.

The authors' processing: Amplifying reference gene primers gave estimates of nucleated cell counts. Libraries were prepared by immunoSEQ multiplex PCR; TCRdb keeps only in-frame clonotypes and omits some of them. D and trimming come from the DNA, and the V and J calls and clone size come from that table. The data show about 85,000 clones, around 90% seen once. Sample: peripheral blood. The receptor was isolated from an elderly woman with active or convalescent COVID-19.

CDR3 DNA sequence: TGTGCCAGCAGCCCGGACAGAAACTATGGCTACACCTTC. As protein: CASSPDRNYGYTF. The V and J genes are TRBV7-8 and TRBJ1-2, with D tentatively TRBD1 (6 bases). This CDR3 is 13 amino acids long. The germline V and J ends were trimmed by 5 bases and 2 bases, with 9 bases remaining between them. Germline assignment: CDR1 SGHVS and CDR2 FQNEAQ.